This entry lists 27 T cell receptor beta chains sequenced from one sample in a study of patients and donors after allogeneic stem cell transplantation. MiXCR was run by TCRdb on the RT-PCR reads, yielding one entry per CDR3 protein. The sample lists under 200,000 distinct CDR3 sequences; around 28% were seen once. Sequenced input: blood, either unsorted or a sorted T cell fraction (not recorded which). Receptor source: a human donor who was either an allogeneic HSCT recipient or a stem cell or donor lymphocyte infusion donor (not recorded which). It is not recorded whose cells these are; they may come from a transplant donor.

This clonotype has a handful of counts. The chain links TRBV5-1 to TRBJ1-1; D not certain. The CDR3 has 14 residues. Trimming left V 2 bases short and J 0 bases short, with 8 bases between. CDR1 and CDR2 (germline): SGHRS, YFSETQ. CDR3 coding DNA: TGCGCCAGCAGCTTTGGGGATATGAACACTGAAGCTTTCTTT. It translates to CASSFGDMNTEAFF.

This rearrangement joins TRBV12-3 or TRBV12-4 to TRBJ1-2; D is unclear. Trimming left V 5 bases short and J 6 bases short, with 4 bases between. The CDR3 is 10 amino acids. Here the CDR3 DNA reads TGTGCCAGCAGTCGGGATGGCTACACCTTC. It encodes CASSRDGYTF.

This clonotype was picked up a small number of times. This sequence joins TRBV9 and TRBJ1-5, with a weak D call TRBD1 (6 bases). The V gene's germline CDR1 is SGDLS and CDR2 YYNGEE. The CDR3 runs 15 residues. V was clipped by 2 bases and J by 0 bases, with 9 bases between them. The CDR3 nucleotides are TGTGCCAGCAGCGTGGGGGCAAATAGCAATCAGCCCCAGCATTTT. Translating it yields CASSVGANSNQPQHF.

The V and J genes are TRBV10-3 and TRBJ2-1; 8 positions agree with TRBD2. This CDR3 comprises 15 residues. Germline CDR1 ENHRY, CDR2 SYGVKD. With 4 bases clipped from V and 8 bases from J, the junction kept 10 bases outside the gene matches. In DNA form, the CDR3 reads TGTGCCATCAGTGCGGGACTAGAGGGTATCGATGAGCAGTTCTTC. Its protein is CAISAGLEGIDEQFF.

The V and J genes are TRBV7-2 and TRBJ1-5; 9 nucleotides agree with TRBD1. Trimming removed 6 bases from V and 0 bases from J; junction bases left unmatched: 6. Germline V gene sequence: CDR1 SGHTA, CDR2 FQGNSA. The CDR3 totals 16 residues. The CDR3 DNA follows: TGTGCCAGCAGTTATACAGGGGGCCATAGCAATCAGCCCCAGCATTTT. This codes for CASSYTGGHSNQPQHF.

V gene TRBV24-1 combines with J gene TRBJ1-3; 7 positions match TRBD1. The CDR3 totals 14 residues. After removal of 3 bases from V and 4 bases from J, the junction contained 2 bases not matched to a gene. Per the germline V gene, CDR1 is KGHDR and CDR2 is SFDVKD. The CDR3 region is CATSDRTGGNTIYF. The DNA of the CDR3 is TGTGCCACCAGTGATCGGACAGGAGGAAACACCATATATTTT.

CDR3 sequence: CATREFSSNEKLFF. Here the CDR3 DNA reads TGTGCCACGCGGGAGTTCAGCTCTAATGAAAAACTGTTTTTT. The chain carries TRBV19 and TRBJ1-4; D is uncertain. CDR1 is LNHDA and CDR2 is SQIVND in the germline V gene (reference sequence). Trimming took off 10 bases at V and 3 bases at J, with 15 bases between the two ends. This CDR3 has 14 amino acids.

This rearrangement joins TRBV9 to TRBJ2-1; D possibly corresponds to TRBD2 (5 bases). V was clipped by 0 bases and J by 7 bases, with 11 bases between them. This CDR3 is 14 amino acids long. In germline, CDR1 is SGDLS, CDR2 YYNGEE. Written as DNA, the CDR3 is TGTGCCAGCAGCGTAGAAACTAGTTGGAATGAGCAGTTCTTC. This encodes CASSVETSWNEQFF.

This chain uses TRBV7-2 with TRBJ1-2; D uncertain. Per germline, CDR1 SGHTA and CDR2 FQGNSA. Trimming left V 5 bases short and J 5 bases short, with 12 bases between. This CDR3 is built from 13 residues. CDR3 in amino acids: CASSPPLGYGYTF. The CDR3 DNA sequence: TGTGCCAGCAGCCCACCCCTGGGGTATGGCTACACCTTC.

This clonotype has a single count. The V gene is TRBV6-5, the J gene TRBJ2-1; 11 bases map to TRBD1. Germline values: CDR1 MNHEY, CDR2 SVGAGI. This CDR3 comprises 14 residues. Unmatched junction bases numbered 6, after V lost 5 bases and J lost 9 bases. Written as DNA, the CDR3 is TGTGCCAGCAGTCGCCGGGACAGGGGGTCTGAGCAGTTCTTC. Amino acids: CASSRRDRGSEQFF.

This clonotype was recorded many times. The rearrangement uses TRBV7-9 and TRBJ1-3; D uncertain. The V gene lost 4 bases and the J gene lost 11 bases, with 12 bases spanning the gap. CDR3 length: 12 residues. The V gene's germline CDR1 is SEHNR and CDR2 FQNEAQ (reference sequence). The CDR3 is CASSSGRHAIYF. The CDR3 bases are TGTGCCAGCAGCTCCGGACGGCACGCCATATATTTT. The full variable domain, its missing parts supplied by reference TRBV7-9 and TRBJ1-3, is DTGVSQNPRHKITKRGQNVTFRCDPISEHNRLYWYRQTLGQGPEFLTYFQNEAQLEKSRLLSDRFSAERPKGSFSTLEIQRTEQGDSAMYLCASSSGRHAIYFGEGSWLTVV.

This clonotype has ten or more counts. The rearrangement joins TRBV30 to TRBJ1-2, with a weak D call TRBD1 (6 bases). The V end lost 1 base, the J end lost 8 bases, and 14 bases lay between the germline ends. Germline CDR1 is GTSNPN and CDR2 is SVGIG (reference sequence). CDR3 length: 13 amino acids. CDR3 DNA sequence: TGTGCCTGGAGTGGACAGGTTAACTTAGGCTACACCTTC. This gives the protein CAWSGQVNLGYTF.

The rearrangement links TRBV7-3 to TRBJ2-1; 10 positions agree with TRBD2. This CDR3 is built from 16 residues. The germline V gene encodes CDR1 SGHTA and CDR2 FQGTGA. V shed 2 bases and J 1 base; nucleotides not matched to a gene: 2. The CDR3 reads CASSLVSGRSYNEQFF. In DNA, the CDR3 is TGTGCCAGCAGCTTAGTTAGCGGGAGGTCCTACAATGAGCAGTTCTTC.

This clonotype was counted ten times or more. The rearrangement links TRBV12-3 or TRBV12-4 to TRBJ1-2; D is perhaps TRBD1 (5 bases). This CDR3 spans 13 amino acids. Between the trimmed V and J ends, which lost 6 bases and 6 bases, there was a span of 14 bases. CDR3 loop: CASSVQDINGYTF. The CDR3 region has the DNA TGTGCCAGCAGCGTACAGGATATCAATGGCTACACCTTC.

This clonotype was counted many times. This chain links TRBV25-1 with TRBJ1-6; the D gene is possibly TRBD1 (5 bases). Germline lookup yields CDR1 MGHDK and CDR2 SYGVNS. Trimming took 6 bases from V and 10 from J, leaving 13 bases between them. CDR3 size: 13 residues. The CDR3 here is CASRDSLGSPLHF. DNA for the CDR3: TGTGCCAGCAGAGACAGCCTGGGATCACCCCTCCACTTT.

This clonotype was picked up a small number of times. The V gene is TRBV29-1, the J gene TRBJ1-2; a weak D match, TRBD1 (6 bases). Germline loops: CDR1 SQVTM, CDR2 ANQGSEA. Trimming took off 6 bases at V and 0 bases at J, with 8 bases between the two ends. This CDR3 has 12 residues. As DNA, the CDR3 is TGCAGCGTACAGGGTTCTAACTATGGCTACACCTTC. Its protein product is CSVQGSNYGYTF.

This clonotype occurred many times. The J gene is TRBJ1-6, the V gene TRBV5-1; D might be TRBD1 (5 bases). V was trimmed by 3 bases and J by 9 bases, leaving 10 bases between them. This CDR3 has 13 amino acids. CDR1 and CDR2 from the germline V gene are SGHRS and YFSETQ. Here the CDR3 reads CASSSGGGSPLHF. The CDR3 DNA is TGCGCCAGCAGCTCGGGGGGAGGTTCACCCCTCCACTTT.

This rearrangement joins TRBV19 to TRBJ2-5; 8 nucleotides line up with TRBD2. With 7 bases clipped from V and 4 bases from J, the junction kept 8 bases outside the gene matches. This CDR3 has 14 residues. Germline CDR1 LNHDA, CDR2 SQIVND (reference sequence). CDR3 coding DNA: TGTGCCAGTACCCAGACTAGCGTGGGAGAGACCCAGTACTTC. Protein: CASTQTSVGETQYF.

The V call is TRBV12-3 or TRBV12-4, the J call TRBJ2-5; D remains unclear. V was pared by 5 bases and J by 1 base, with 11 bases between. The CDR3 length is 14 residues. CDR3 sequence reads: CASSPLTTQETQYF. CDR3 sequence (DNA): TGTGCCAGCAGTCCGCTGACCACCCAAGAGACCCAGTACTTC.

The chain is built from TRBV6-4 and TRBJ2-1; D uncertain. The CDR3 contains 13 residues. Trimming removed 4 bases at V and 10 bases at J, with 14 bases between. Germline V CDR1 and CDR2: MRHNA, SNTAGT. The CDR3 bases are TGTGCCAGCAGTGGGATTCGAGGTGGAGAGCAGTTCTTC. It codes for CASSGIRGGEQFF.

The V and J genes are TRBV28 and TRBJ2-6; 7 bases map to TRBD1. Looked up from germline, CDR1 is MDHEN and CDR2 is SYDVKM. The CDR3 is 18 residues long. V was clipped by 3 bases and J by 0 bases; unmatched bases: 8. The CDR3 is CASSFMRTGPSGANVLTF. CDR3 DNA: TGTGCCAGCAGTTTCATGCGGACAGGTCCCTCTGGGGCCAACGTCCTGACTTTC.

This clonotype was counted only a few times. This chain joins TRBV6-2 or TRBV6-3 and TRBJ1-6; D not resolved. Germline V gives CDR1 MNHEY, CDR2 SVGEGT. Trimming left V 6 bases short and J 3 bases short, with 3 bases between. The CDR3 length is 12 residues. CDR3 sequence (DNA): TGTGCCAGCAGGGACTATAATTCACCCCTCCACTTT. It yields the protein CASRDYNSPLHF.

The CDR3 loop reads CASSYGERRNTEAFF. The CDR3 coding sequence is TGTGCCAGCAGTTACGGCGAGCGGAGGAACACTGAAGCTTTCTTT. J is TRBJ1-1 and V is TRBV12-3 or TRBV12-4; D not resolved. The CDR3 totals 15 residues. Trimming shortened V by 4 bases and J by 1 base, and 13 bases separated the two germline ends.

This chain joins TRBV9 and TRBJ2-6, with 9 bases fitting TRBD1. The V gene end was trimmed by 3 bases and the J gene end by 1 base; junction bases not matched to a gene: 8. This CDR3 region has 18 residues. The V gene's germline CDR1 is SGDLS and CDR2 YYNGEE. The CDR3 here is CASSDRDRVSSGANVLTF. In nucleotides, the CDR3 is TGTGCCAGCAGCGACCGGGACAGGGTTTCTTCTGGGGCCAACGTCCTGACTTTC.

This clonotype was found many times. The CDR3 nucleotides read TGCGCCAGCAGCACCCAAAACGGAAACACCATATATTTT. Protein: CASSTQNGNTIYF. This chain uses TRBV5-1 with TRBJ1-3; D remains ambiguous. V lost 4 bases and J lost 4, with 9 bases in between. This CDR3 is built from 13 residues. Germline V lookup: CDR1 SGHRS, CDR2 YFSETQ. Together with reference TRBV5-1 and TRBJ1-3, the CDR3 gives the full variable domain: KAGVTQTPRYLIKTRGQQVTLSCSPISGHRSVSWYQQTPGQGLQFLFEYFSETQRNKGNFPGRFSGRQFSNSRSEMNVSTLELGDSALYLCASSTQNGNTIYFGEGSWLTVV.

This clonotype was detected only once. The chain combines TRBV6-1 with TRBJ1-2, with TRBD1 matching over 8 bases. Per germline, CDR1 MNHNS and CDR2 SASEGT. The trim removed 6 bases at V and 5 bases at J, leaving 11 bases unmatched. The CDR3 has 15 residues. The CDR3 loop is CASSVFPGQEYGYTF. CDR3 in DNA: TGTGCCAGCAGCGTATTCCCGGGACAGGAATATGGCTACACCTTC.

This clonotype was counted at least ten times. This sequence joins TRBV12-3 or TRBV12-4 and TRBJ1-3; D remains unclear. CDR3 length: 15 residues. V dropped 2 bases and J dropped 0 bases, with 8 bases sitting between them. As DNA, the CDR3 is TGTGCCAGCAGTTTAATGACCTTCTCTGGAAACACCATATATTTT. It yields the protein CASSLMTFSGNTIYF.